The 26 T cell receptor beta chains below were found in one sample sequenced in a study of T-cell memory formation after mild COVID-19. TCRdb recomputed calls from the 5' RACE reads with MiXCR, one row per CDR3 protein. This table holds more than 150,000 distinct CDR3 sequences, about 18% found once. Input material: PBMCs or a T cell subset sorted from them (not recorded which). These receptors all stem from a man younger than 35 who had mild COVID-19 (a few samples of this study predate the infection). Cell type and time point are not known.

J is TRBJ2-7 and V is TRBV12-3 or TRBV12-4, with D possibly TRBD1 on 5 matching bases. With 3 bases removed from V and 4 bases from J, the gap between germline ends came to 13 bases. The CDR3 spans 14 residues. Written as DNA, the CDR3 is TGTGCCAGCAGTTTTGGTCAGGGTACGTACGAGCAGTACTTC. Amino acids: CASSFGQGTYEQYF.

The table lists this clonotype with a few counts. The chain recombines TRBV7-9 with TRBJ1-6; D call uncertain. Germline lookup yields CDR1 SEHNR and CDR2 FQNEAQ (reference sequence). V was shortened by 5 bases and J by 7 bases, with 9 bases between the two germline ends. The CDR3 runs 13 residues. CDR3 DNA sequence: TGTGCCAGCAGCCACGACGGGAATTCACCCCTCCACTTT. This encodes CASSHDGNSPLHF.

V is TRBV7-9 and J is TRBJ1-3, with D hard to call. Per germline, CDR1 SEHNR and CDR2 FQNEAQ (reference sequence). The CDR3 is made up of 15 amino acids. The V and J ends lost 2 bases and 3 bases respectively, with 11 bases between them. CDR3 in amino acids: CASSLLSGIGNTIYF. CDR3 coding DNA: TGTGCCAGCAGCTTACTCTCCGGGATTGGAAACACCATATATTTT.

V is TRBV20-1 and J is TRBJ1-5; D remains ambiguous. Germline V gives CDR1 DFQATT, CDR2 SNEGSKA (reference sequence). The CDR3 runs 14 residues. Trimming removed 5 bases from V and 0 bases from J, with 11 bases in between. The CDR3 DNA is TGCAGTGCTCCAAATCCCTATAGCAATCAGCCCCAGCATTTT. Its translation is CSAPNPYSNQPQHF.

This clonotype was picked up a small number of times. V usage is TRBV20-1 and J usage is TRBJ1-1; D unresolved. The V gene lost 0 bases and the J gene lost 1 base, with 9 bases spanning the gap. Germline V gene lookup returns CDR1 DFQATT and CDR2 SNEGSKA (reference sequence). The CDR3 contains 14 residues. CDR3 bases: TGCAGTGCTAGAGATCCCCGCGCGAACACTGAAGCTTTCTTT. Translated: CSARDPRANTEAFF.

The chain is built from TRBV3-1 and TRBJ2-7; D unresolved. Trimming took 0 bases from V and 2 from J, leaving 8 bases between them. The length of the CDR3 is 14 residues. Germline V CDR1 and CDR2: LGHDT, YNNKEL (reference sequence). CDR3 protein: CASSQDMPPYEQYF. DNA of the CDR3: TGTGCCAGCAGCCAAGATATGCCCCCCTACGAGCAGTACTTC.

V is TRBV7-8 and J is TRBJ1-5; D is undetermined. The germline V and J ends were trimmed by 4 bases and 0 bases, with 7 bases remaining between them. Looked up from germline, CDR1 is SGHVS and CDR2 is FQNEAQ. This CDR3 has 14 residues. For the CDR3, the DNA is TGTGCCAGCAGCTCGAGTAGTAGCAATCAGCCCCAGCATTTT. It translates to CASSSSSSNQPQHF.

This clonotype was recorded a few times. The chain joins TRBV28 to TRBJ2-7; 9 bases align to TRBD1. The CDR3 contains 12 residues. The trim removed 8 bases at V and 3 bases at J, leaving 2 bases unmatched. Looked up from germline, CDR1 is MDHEN and CDR2 is SYDVKM. The CDR3 DNA follows: TGTGCCAGCGGGACAGGGCACTACGAGCAGTACGTC. Protein product: CASGTGHYEQYV.

V usage is TRBV9 and J usage is TRBJ1-4; D possibly corresponds to TRBD1 (6 bases). V was cut by 3 bases and J by 3 bases, with 12 bases left in between. This CDR3 has 15 residues. Germline assignment: CDR1 SGDLS and CDR2 YYNGEE. CDR3 residues: CASSGEDRPNEKLFF. As DNA, the CDR3 is TGTGCCAGCAGCGGAGAGGACAGACCTAATGAAAAACTGTTTTTT.

The chain has TRBV10-3 and TRBJ2-5, with a possible D match to TRBD1 (6 bases). Trimming shortened V by 2 bases and J by 4 bases, and 8 bases separated the two germline ends. The CDR3 covers 13 residues. Germline CDR1 and CDR2: ENHRY and SYGVKD. DNA for the CDR3: TGTGCCATCAGTGAGACAGGGTCAGAGACCCAGTACTTC. Translating gives CAISETGSETQYF.

V and J are TRBV5-1 and TRBJ1-1; D ambiguous. Trimming took off 0 bases at V and 1 base at J, with 7 bases between the two ends. Per germline, CDR1 SGHRS and CDR2 YFSETQ. The CDR3 contains 14 residues. The CDR3 DNA is TGCGCCAGCAGCTTGGATTCTGCGAACACTGAAGCTTTCTTT. Its protein is CASSLDSANTEAFF. Drawing the rest from reference TRBV5-1 and TRBJ1-1, the complete variable domain is KAGVTQTPRYLIKTRGQQVTLSCSPISGHRSVSWYQQTPGQGLQFLFEYFSETQRNKGNFPGRFSGRQFSNSRSEMNVSTLELGDSALYLCASSLDSANTEAFFGQGTRLTVV.

This clonotype was seen more than once but under ten times. The rearrangement joins TRBV6-1 to TRBJ1-1; D is perhaps TRBD1 (5 bases). Germline CDR1 and CDR2: MNHNS and SASEGT. V dropped 2 bases and J dropped 3 bases, with 10 bases sitting between them. This CDR3 is built from 14 residues. The CDR3 DNA reads TGTGCCAGCAGTGAATTTGGAGGGGACACTGAAGCTTTCTTT. Translated, it gives CASSEFGGDTEAFF.

The chain recombines TRBV11-2 with TRBJ2-2; 9 bases agree with TRBD1. V dropped 4 bases and J dropped 7; count of bases not matched to a gene: 10. Germline V gene lookup returns CDR1 SGHAT and CDR2 FQNNGV. The CDR3 covers 16 residues. The CDR3 DNA follows: TGTGCCAGCAGCTCCATAAGGGGACAGGGACACGGGGAGCTGTTTTTT. Translated: CASSSIRGQGHGELFF. The full variable domain, in which reference TRBV11-2 and TRBJ2-2 provide the parts outside the CDR3, is EAGVAQSPRYKIIEKRQSVAFWCNPISGHATLYWYQQILGQGPKLLIQFQNNGVVDDSQLPKDRFSAERLKGVDSTLKIQPAKLEDSAVYLCASSSIRGQGHGELFFGEGSRLTVL.

This clonotype was observed a few times. The J gene is TRBJ2-2, the V gene TRBV6-5; TRBD2 matches at 8 bases. This CDR3 spans 14 amino acids. CDR1 and CDR2 (germline): MNHEY, SVGAGI. V was clipped by 4 bases and J by 5 bases; unmatched bases: 3. CDR3 DNA: TGTGCCAGCAGTTTTGGGACTAGAACCGGGGAGCTGTTTTTT. The encoded protein is CASSFGTRTGELFF.

The chain links TRBV5-1 to TRBJ1-2, with 7 nucleotides matching TRBD1. CDR1 and CDR2 (germline): SGHRS, YFSETQ. Trimming removed 0 bases from V and 2 bases from J; junction bases left unmatched: 10. The CDR3 runs 17 residues. The CDR3 region has the DNA TGCGCCAGCAGCTTGGATCTCCCGGGACAGAGGAACTATGGCTACACCTTC. Residues: CASSLDLPGQRNYGYTF.

The CDR3 DNA sequence: TGTGCCAGCAGTTACTCGTTGGTGGGGACAGGCACCAATGAGCAGTTCTTC. As protein: CASSYSLVGTGTNEQFF. This chain joins TRBV6-5 and TRBJ2-1; 8 bases align to TRBD1. Trimming cost V 0 bases and J 6 bases; bases outside gene matches: 10. This CDR3 has 17 amino acids. Germline CDR1 reads MNHEY; CDR2 reads SVGAGI.

The V and J genes are TRBV6-5 and TRBJ1-1, with 7 bases aligning to TRBD1. The CDR3 runs 15 residues. V lost 4 bases to trimming and J lost 5 bases; unmatched junction nucleotides: 10. Germline lookup yields CDR1 MNHEY and CDR2 SVGAGI. This CDR3 is CASSSPSGGVTEAFF. The CDR3, as DNA: TGTGCCAGCAGTTCCCCCTCAGGGGGGGTGACTGAAGCTTTCTTT.

The chain recombines TRBV4-2 with TRBJ2-4; D tentatively fits TRBD1 or TRBD2 (5 bases each). The CDR3 length is 15 residues. The germline CDR1 and CDR2 sequences are LGHNA and YNFKEQ. V gave up 4 bases and J gave up 8 bases, with 18 bases separating them. CDR3 nucleotides: TGTGCCAGCAGCCCCGGGACCCAACTGAGGGACATTCAGTACTTC. Protein sequence: CASSPGTQLRDIQYF.

The chain couples TRBV2 to TRBJ2-3; 10 nucleotides match TRBD2. V lost 4 bases, J lost 5 bases, and 6 bases stayed unmatched. The CDR3 has 15 residues. Germline V gene sequence: CDR1 SNHLY, CDR2 FYNNEI. CDR3 nucleotides: TGTGCCAGCAGTGTCGAACTAGCGGGGAGAGATACGCAGTATTTT. Its protein is CASSVELAGRDTQYF.

The chain has TRBV7-2 and TRBJ2-2, with D possibly matching TRBD1 (5 bases). The CDR3 is 15 amino acids. V was shortened by 5 bases and J by 4 bases, with 14 bases between the two germline ends. CDR1 SGHTA and CDR2 FQGNSA come from the germline V gene. In nucleotides, the CDR3 is TGTGCCAGCAGCCTACGCAGGGCGGCCACCGGGGAGCTGTTTTTT. Its protein is CASSLRRAATGELFF.

The chain links TRBV28 to TRBJ1-1; no clear D gene. Germline V gene lookup returns CDR1 MDHEN and CDR2 SYDVKM. This CDR3 is built from 14 residues. V lost 3 bases, J lost 1 base, and 9 bases lay in between. The CDR3 reads CASSFNTWNTEAFF. For the CDR3, the DNA is TGTGCCAGCAGTTTTAACACTTGGAACACTGAAGCTTTCTTT.

The gene calls are TRBV6-2 or TRBV6-3 and TRBJ1-1; 10 bases are a match to TRBD1. The CDR3 runs to 13 residues. Per germline, CDR1 MNHEY and CDR2 SVGEGT. V trimming: 11 bases; J trimming: 5 bases; junction bases outside the gene matches: 8. The CDR3: CASLGTGETEAFF. CDR3 bases: TGTGCCTCTCTAGGGACAGGGGAGACTGAAGCTTTCTTT.

About this clonotype itself: Since a much larger clone is just one base distant, this may be a read error. This sequence joins TRBV5-1 and TRBJ2-3; D not resolved. The CDR3 totals 15 residues. Trimming took off 4 bases at V and 0 bases at J, with 12 bases between the two ends. The germline V gene has CDR1 SGHRS and CDR2 YFSETQ. This chain's CDR3 is CASSHERTSTDTQYF. The CDR3 DNA reads TGCGCCAGCAGCCACGAGCGCACCAGCACAGATACGCAGTATTTT.

This clonotype was seen more than once but under ten times. The J gene is TRBJ1-1, the V gene TRBV4-3, with D uncertain. V gave up 1 base and J gave up 0 bases, with 6 bases separating them. CDR1 LGHNA and CDR2 YSLEER come from the germline V gene. The CDR3 loop spans 14 amino acids. The CDR3 loop reads CASSQAAVNTEAFF. CDR3 nucleotide sequence: TGCGCCAGCAGCCAAGCGGCGGTGAACACTGAAGCTTTCTTT.

V and J are TRBV7-6 and TRBJ2-2; possibly TRBD2 for D (6 bases). CDR1 and CDR2 from the germline V gene are SGHVS and FNYEAQ. V lost 5 bases to trimming and J lost 1 base, with 11 bases between them. This CDR3 region has 15 residues. CDR3 residues: CASSPRRGNTGELFF. CDR3 coding DNA: TGTGCCAGCAGCCCTAGGCGGGGGAACACCGGGGAGCTGTTTTTT. The full variable domain, rest sourced from reference TRBV7-6 and TRBJ2-2, is GAGVSQSPRYKVTKRGQDVALRCDPISGHVSLYWYRQALGQGPEFLTYFNYEAQQDKSGLPNDRFSAERPEGSISTLTIQRTEQRDSAMYRCASSPRRGNTGELFFGEGSRLTVL.

At least ten counts were recorded for this clonotype. The chain has TRBV5-1 and TRBJ1-4; 8 nucleotides match TRBD1. The CDR3 is 14 amino acids. Trimming at V came to 4 bases and at J to 6 bases, leaving 5 bases not matched to a gene. Germline CDR1 and CDR2: SGHRS and YFSETQ. CDR3 DNA: TGCGCCAGCAGCAAACAGGGGGGGGATGAAAAACTGTTTTTT. Translated, it gives CASSKQGGDEKLFF.